One sample yielded the 5 T cell receptor beta chains listed below, sequenced in a study of cytomegalovirus exposure and HLA in healthy donors. With 60 Vbeta and 13 Jbeta primers, the PCR was carried out. Sequencing used immunoSEQ multiplex PCR; TCRdb keeps in-frame clones, though not all of them. The sample includes 100,000 to 150,000 clones, 80% of them seen just once. The sequenced material came from PBMCs. The receptors come from a man over 45 in good health and CMV-seronegative.

This sequence joins TRBV6-6 and TRBJ1-5, with 9 nucleotides matching TRBD1. Trimming took 6 bases from V and 3 from J; bases not matched to a gene: 3. The CDR3 is made up of 14 amino acids. Germline V gives CDR1 MNHNY, CDR2 SVGAGI (reference sequence). CDR3 coding DNA: TGTGCCAGCAGGGACAGGGGTTCCAATCAGCCCCAGCATTTT. It codes for CASRDRGSNQPQHF.

A few counts support this clone. Other DNA sequences in this specimen translate into the identical CDR3. The chain's CDR3 is CASSLTGNTEAFF. The DNA for the CDR3 is TGTGCCAGCAGCTTGACAGGGAACACTGAAGCTTTCTTT. The chain has TRBV7-6 and TRBJ1-1; the D gene is possibly TRBD1 (6 bases). Trimming stripped 3 bases from V and 1 base from J, with 6 bases between. The CDR3 loop spans 13 amino acids. Germline values: CDR1 SGHVS, CDR2 FNYEAQ. Using reference TRBV7-6 and TRBJ1-1 for the parts outside the CDR3, the full variable domain is GAGVSQSPRYKVTKRGQDVALRCDPISGHVSLYWYRQALGQGPEFLTYFNYEAQQDKSGLPNDRFSAERPEGSISTLTIQRTEQRDSAMYRCASSLTGNTEAFFGQGTRLTVV.

The CDR3 here is CASSLLANEQFF. The CDR3 coding sequence is TGTGCCAGCAGTCTCCTAGCGAATGAGCAGTTCTTC. The rearrangement joins TRBV28 to TRBJ2-1; D is perhaps TRBD2 (6 bases). The V end lost 5 bases, the J end lost 7 bases, and 9 bases lay between the germline ends. Germline V gives CDR1 MDHEN, CDR2 SYDVKM. This CDR3 comprises 12 residues.

The table lists this clone with a few counts. The J gene is TRBJ2-7, the V gene TRBV10-3, with 8 bases that match TRBD1. Germline-derived CDR1 and CDR2 are ENHRY and SYGVKD. The CDR3 runs 14 residues. V was clipped by 3 bases and J by 1 base; unmatched bases: 2. The chain's CDR3 is CAISDRTGSYEQYF. CDR3 nucleotide sequence: TGTGCCATCAGTGATCGGACAGGGTCCTACGAGCAGTACTTC.

The chain combines TRBV30 with TRBJ1-2; possibly TRBD1 for D (5 bases). Germline assignment: CDR1 GTSNPN and CDR2 SVGIG (reference sequence). The V gene lost 0 bases and the J gene lost 8 bases, with 10 bases spanning the gap. The CDR3 has 12 amino acids. The CDR3 spells CAWSVVRAGYTF. In DNA form, the CDR3 reads TGTGCCTGGAGTGTAGTCAGGGCCGGCTACACCTTC.